Listed below are T cell receptor beta chains from one sample, sequenced in a study of cytomegalovirus exposure and HLA in healthy donors. The table came from immunoSEQ multiplex PCR; TCRdb's copy has only in-frame clones and leaves some out. The data show 100,000 to 150,000 clones, around three quarters seen once. Sequences were obtained from PBMCs. All receptors derive from a male donor in good health and CMV-seropositive. CDR3s include the opening cysteine and the closing phenylalanine or tryptophan. A D gene is named only where the DNA matches it firmly.

d_gene	v_gene	CDR3aa
NA	TRBV11-2	CASSLGGTSPRKFF
NA	TRBV7-2	CASSPQDLRGMNTEAFF
NA	TRBV25-1	CASRRESSYEQYF
TRBD2	TRBV5-4	CASSFTSGQNNEQFF
NA	TRBV5-1	CASSLTGGPREQYF
NA	TRBV7-9	CSSSLSHEQFF
TRBD1	TRBV30	CAWSNQGVYGYTF
NA	TRBV9	CASSVTGSVNSPLHF
TRBD2	TRBV5-4	CASSLGGGGENSYEQYF
TRBD1	TRBV5-6	CASSPKDRVYGYTF
TRBD2	TRBV5-4	CASSPGWTSGGGQETQYF
TRBD2	TRBV2	CASSELAGRPGEQFF
NA	TRBV19	CASSHALGPGKLYGYTF
TRBD2	TRBV7-9	CASSLEGRAGWSETQYF
NA	TRBV6-6	CASRLAGITYTGELFF
TRBD1	TRBV2	CASSEEGQGYGYTF
NA	TRBV6-6	CASQDSQYEQYF
TRBD1	TRBV2	CASSSPQGSNTEAFF
TRBD1	TRBV19	CASSNQGAGQPQHF
TRBD2	TRBV2	CASSPLAGGPVGDEQYF
NA	TRBV4-2	CASSQTTWVAAQETQYF
TRBD1	TRBV5-4	CASSWDRGSDEQYF
TRBD2	TRBV5-6	CASSLVAGGQETQYF
NA	TRBV25-1	CASSEGARLFF
NA	TRBV19	CASTSLDWGQPQHF
NA	TRBV30	CANGGGSLVNSPLHF
TRBD1	TRBV6-1	CASSESTGFSGNTIYF
NA	TRBV19	CASGLQGDSDEQYF
TRBD1	TRBV6-6	CASSTGGSVRYGYTF
NA	TRBV6-5	CASSYDSLSGNTIYF
TRBD1	TRBV6-1	CASSGRTGTPQYF
TRBD2	TRBV7-6	CASSLGTSWDEQFF
TRBD2	TRBV6-1	CASSEPGTSLRHNEQFF
TRBD2	TRBV19	CASSRTSGNTDTQYF
NA	TRBV25-1	CASSDRAGKNTEAFF
TRBD1	TRBV7-9	CASSSQGAETQYF
TRBD1	TRBV10-3	CAISTGVSETQYF
TRBD1	TRBV19	CASSISGTGSYEQYF
NA	TRBV28	CASSFAGQGPNQPQHF
NA	TRBV6-5	CASPPPSAGEQYF
NA	TRBV27	CASRSDRYEQYF
NA	TRBV28	CAIRAGLPNTGELFF
NA	TRBV27	CASSLDPGLGQPQHF
TRBD2	TRBV29-1	CSVGGTSGSGGPGELFF
TRBD2	TRBV10-3	CAISAPSGGANTGELFF
TRBD2	TRBV9	CASSPTAGGPETQYF
TRBD2	TRBV7-9	CATEIAGAADTQYF
TRBD1	TRBV13	CASSPRTGEGLYGYTF
TRBD1	TRBV5-1	CASSLGQGPTEAFF
NA	TRBV13	CASSLGAGPNYEQYF
NA	TRBV5-8	CASSFFLGATKNIQYF